The 29 T cell receptor beta chains below were found in one sample sequenced in a study of T cell changes during pregnancy in multiple sclerosis. Sequencing used immunoSEQ multiplex PCR; TCRdb keeps in-frame clones, though not all of them. The sample lists roughly 85,000 clones; 80% to 95% were seen once. Sequencing used peripheral blood, obtained in the first trimester of pregnancy. The source is a female donor with multiple sclerosis, enrolled in a pregnancy study.

V and J are TRBV28 and TRBJ1-5; 11 bases match TRBD1. The junction had 11 bases not matched to a gene; V was cut back by 6 bases and J by 4 bases. This CDR3 spans 17 amino acids. The germline V gene has CDR1 MDHEN and CDR2 SYDVKM. This CDR3 reads CASSSGQGAMSNQPQHF. The CDR3 nucleotides are TGTGCCAGCAGCTCCGGACAGGGGGCTATGAGTAATCAGCCCCAGCATTTT.

The chain has TRBV5-1 and TRBJ1-1; 8 bases map to TRBD1. The V gene's germline CDR1 is SGHRS and CDR2 YFSETQ. J gave up 1 base and V 2 bases, and 10 bases lay outside the gene matches. The CDR3 runs 17 residues. The CDR3 nucleotides read TGCGCCAGCAGCTTTACCCCCATGGACAGGGCGAACACTGAAGCTTTCTTT. It encodes CASSFTPMDRANTEAFF.

This clone was observed a single time. This sequence joins TRBV28 and TRBJ2-7; TRBD2 agrees at 12 bases. The V gene end was trimmed by 4 bases and the J gene end by 3 bases; junction bases not matched to a gene: 4. From germline, CDR1 is MDHEN and CDR2 SYDVKM. This CDR3 has 15 amino acids. CDR3 loop: CASSSLAGGVYEQYF. The DNA of the CDR3 is TGTGCCAGCAGTTCCCTAGCGGGAGGGGTCTACGAGCAGTACTTC.

The rearrangement links TRBV5-6 to TRBJ1-1; D is unresolved. V was trimmed by 4 bases and J by 5 bases, leaving 12 bases between them. The CDR3 runs 13 residues. CDR1 is SGHDT and CDR2 is YYEEEE in the germline V gene. The CDR3 reads CASSTGSKTEAFF. As DNA, the CDR3 is TGTGCCAGCAGCACCGGGAGCAAAACTGAAGCTTTCTTT.

The genes are TRBV6-1 and TRBJ1-5; D gene uncertain. The CDR3 is 13 amino acids. Trimming took off 4 bases at V and 4 bases at J, with 8 bases between the two ends. The V gene's germline CDR1 is MNHNS and CDR2 SASEGT. The CDR3 here is CASSVSRNQPQHF. In DNA form, the CDR3 reads TGTGCCAGCAGTGTCTCACGGAATCAGCCCCAGCATTTT.

The V gene is TRBV9, the J gene TRBJ2-3; 7 bases agree with TRBD2. Germline V gene sequence: CDR1 SGDLS, CDR2 YYNGEE. The CDR3 has 15 amino acids. V was pared by 0 bases and J by 6 bases, with 7 bases of the junction left unmatched. The CDR3 nucleotides read TGTGCCAGCAGCGTAGGGTCGGGGGGTCCTGATACGCAGTATTTT. Translated, it gives CASSVGSGGPDTQYF. Together with reference TRBV9 and TRBJ2-3, the CDR3 gives the full variable domain: DSGVTQTPKHLITATGQRVTLRCSPRSGDLSVYWYQQSLDQGLQFLIQYYNGEERAKGNILERFSAQQFPDLHSELNLSSLELGDSALYFCASSVGSGGPDTQYFGPGTRLTVL.

The rearrangement uses TRBV6-1 and TRBJ1-1, with 7 bases identical to TRBD1. Germline lookup yields CDR1 MNHNS and CDR2 SASEGT. This CDR3 region has 15 residues. The J segment lost 0 bases and the V segment lost 4 bases, leaving 5 bases of the junction unmatched. The CDR3 reads CASSALGQVNTEAFF. The CDR3 DNA reads TGTGCCAGCAGTGCTCTAGGACAGGTGAACACTGAAGCTTTCTTT.

This rearrangement joins TRBV5-1 to TRBJ2-1; 11 bases agree with TRBD2. CDR3 length: 17 amino acids. The V gene's germline CDR1 is SGHRS and CDR2 YFSETQ. The J segment lost 7 bases and the V segment lost 4 bases, leaving 13 bases of the junction unmatched. CDR3 residues: CASSNSGRANMINEQFF. In DNA, the CDR3 is TGCGCCAGCAGCAATAGCGGGAGGGCCAATATGATTAATGAGCAGTTCTTC. Full variable domain (outside the CDR3, taken from reference TRBV5-1 and TRBJ2-1): KAGVTQTPRYLIKTRGQQVTLSCSPISGHRSVSWYQQTPGQGLQFLFEYFSETQRNKGNFPGRFSGRQFSNSRSEMNVSTLELGDSALYLCASSNSGRANMINEQFFGPGTRLTVL.

The chain uses TRBV25-1 and TRBJ1-6; TRBD1 matches 8 bases. From germline, CDR1 is MGHDK and CDR2 SYGVNS. V lost 5 bases, J lost 10 bases, and 16 bases stayed unmatched. This CDR3 is 17 amino acids long. The CDR3 DNA reads TGTGCCAGCAGTCCCAGGGGGCTGGGGGCGTTGGTGTCACCCCTCCACTTT. This encodes CASSPRGLGALVSPLHF.

The rearrangement joins TRBV6-6 to TRBJ1-4; tentatively, D is TRBD1 (5 bases). The CDR3 covers 14 residues. Looked up from germline, CDR1 is MNHNY and CDR2 is SVGAGI (reference sequence). Trimming removed 2 bases at V and 7 bases at J, with 11 bases between. The CDR3 DNA sequence: TGTGCCAGCAGTTACCTCCAGGGTACTGAAAAACTGTTTTTT. Translation gives CASSYLQGTEKLFF.

The chain joins TRBV9 to TRBJ1-4, with 8 bases fitting TRBD1. Germline CDR1 SGDLS, CDR2 YYNGEE. The CDR3 totals 17 residues. Trimming cost V 4 bases and J 4 bases; bases outside gene matches: 12. The DNA for the CDR3 is TGTGCCAGCAGCTATGGACAGGGCCGCGCCAATAATGAAAAACTGTTTTTT. This encodes CASSYGQGRANNEKLFF.

The rearrangement joins TRBV7-3 to TRBJ1-1; no reliable D call. Germline V lookup: CDR1 SGHTA, CDR2 FQGTGA. The CDR3 has 14 residues. V was pared by 6 bases and J by 6 bases, with 17 bases between. CDR3 sequence (DNA): TGTGCCAGCAGTTCCCAGCCCGGGGTTCCTGAAGCTTTCTTT. Residues: CASSSQPGVPEAFF. The whole variable domain, remainder taken from reference TRBV7-3 and TRBJ1-1, is GAGVSQTPSNKVTEKGKYVELRCDPISGHTALYWYRQSLGQGPEFLIYFQGTGAADDSGLPNDRFFAVRPEGSVSTLKIQRTERGDSAVYLCASSSQPGVPEAFFGQGTRLTVV.

This clone was seen only once. CDR3 sequence (DNA): TGTGCCAGTAGTGGAGACCAGGGGGGACCGGACTATGGCTACACCTTC. This sequence encodes CASSGDQGGPDYGYTF. The chain joins TRBV19 to TRBJ1-2; 7 bases align to TRBD1. The CDR3 contains 16 residues. Germline trimming cut 5 bases from V and 3 bases from J; bases unmatched to any gene: 12. Germline lookup yields CDR1 LNHDA and CDR2 SQIVND (reference sequence).

The chain uses TRBV9 and TRBJ1-1; D is perhaps TRBD1 (6 bases). The CDR3 extends over 15 amino acids. V gave up 4 bases and J gave up 5 bases, with 18 bases separating them. Per germline, CDR1 SGDLS and CDR2 YYNGEE. The CDR3 nucleotides read TGTGCCAGCAGCCAAGAGGGGGGGGCTTTAACTGAAGCTTTCTTT. Translating gives CASSQEGGALTEAFF.

The chain links TRBV5-6 to TRBJ2-7; TRBD2 is a possible D gene (6 bases). Germline CDR1 and CDR2: SGHDT and YYEEEE. The V and J ends lost 0 bases and 2 bases respectively, with 12 bases between them. The CDR3 contains 15 residues. CDR3 amino acids: CASSLGGLKTYEQYF. The CDR3 nucleotides are TGTGCCAGCAGCTTGGGGGGACTCAAAACCTACGAGCAGTACTTC.

The CDR3 DNA is TGTGCCAGCAGAGCCCAGGGATCCAAGGCTTTCTTT. Translating it yields CASRAQGSKAFF. This rearrangement joins TRBV6-6 to TRBJ1-1; D is possibly TRBD1 (5 bases). Germline V CDR1 and CDR2: MNHNY, SVGAGI (reference sequence). This CDR3 contains 12 residues. Between the trimmed V and J ends, which lost 6 bases and 11 bases, there was a span of 16 bases.

This clone was observed a single time. This chain joins TRBV5-5 and TRBJ2-5, with TRBD1 as a possible D gene (6 bases). Trimming took off 2 bases at V and 5 bases at J, with 13 bases between the two ends. CDR1 SGHKS and CDR2 YYEKEE come from the germline V gene (reference sequence). The CDR3 contains 14 residues. The CDR3 spells CASSLTGLVETQYF. CDR3 nucleotide sequence: TGTGCCAGCAGCTTAACAGGGTTGGTGGAGACCCAGTACTTC.

The rearrangement uses TRBV30 and TRBJ1-5; D is possibly TRBD1 (5 bases). The V end was cut by 1 base, the J end by 7 bases, with 11 bases between. Germline V gives CDR1 GTSNPN, CDR2 SVGIG (reference sequence). The CDR3 loop spans 13 amino acids. DNA of the CDR3: TGTGCCTGGAGTGGGGCCGGGGGGCAGCCCCAGCATTTT. Protein sequence: CAWSGAGGQPQHF.

The chain links TRBV12-5 to TRBJ2-1, with a tentative D call TRBD1 (5 bases). The V gene lost 3 bases and the J gene lost 6 bases, with 9 bases spanning the gap. Germline V gene data show CDR1 as LGHNT and CDR2 as FRNRAP. This CDR3 region has 13 residues. The CDR3 region has the DNA TGTGCTAGTGGTTTTGGGGCCTCCAATGAGCAGTTCTTC. Amino acids: CASGFGASNEQFF.

This clone has a handful of counts. This chain joins TRBV6-6 and TRBJ2-2, with D possibly matching TRBD2 (5 bases). V gave up 5 bases and J gave up 0 bases, with 13 bases separating them. The length of the CDR3 is 16 residues. Germline loops: CDR1 MNHNY, CDR2 SVGAGI (reference sequence). In DNA, the CDR3 is TGTGCCAGCAGTCCTTATAGGACTTCGAACACCGGGGAGCTGTTTTTT. This sequence encodes CASSPYRTSNTGELFF.

The rearrangement uses TRBV28 and TRBJ2-7; 12 nucleotides line up with TRBD2. V lost 3 bases to trimming and J lost 2 bases; unmatched junction nucleotides: 5. The CDR3 spans 16 residues. Germline-derived CDR1 and CDR2 are MDHEN and SYDVKM. The CDR3 DNA sequence: TGTGCCAGCAGTTTGGGTACTAGCGGGAGGCCCTACGAGCAGTACTTC. Protein: CASSLGTSGRPYEQYF. The variable domain in full, with the rest retrieved from reference TRBV28 and TRBJ2-7, is DVKVTQSSRYLVKRTGEKVFLECVQDMDHENMFWYRQDPGLGLRLIYFSYDVKMKEKGDIPEGYSVSREKKERFSLILESASTNQTSMYLCASSLGTSGRPYEQYFGPGTRLTVT.

This clone was recorded once. This chain links TRBV2 with TRBJ2-1, with 12 bases that match TRBD2. V shed 8 bases, J shed 6 bases, and the junction held 11 bases outside the gene matches. Germline V gene sequence: CDR1 SNHLY, CDR2 FYNNEI. The CDR3 has 16 amino acids. In DNA form, the CDR3 reads TGTGCCAGCCACTCCGACCCGGGACTAGCGGGCAATGAGCAGTTCTTC. Its translation: CASHSDPGLAGNEQFF.

CDR3 bases: TGTGCCAGCAGCGCCTCCGGGTCGGGCTATGGCTACACCTTC. This sequence encodes CASSASGSGYGYTF. This chain links TRBV9 with TRBJ1-2; D not certain. The CDR3 has 14 amino acids. The V end lost 3 bases, the J end lost 4 bases, and 13 bases lay between the germline ends. Germline CDR1 and CDR2: SGDLS and YYNGEE.

A single count supports this clone. CDR3 region: CASSFPSSYEQYF. The CDR3 DNA sequence: TGTGCCAGCAGCTTCCCGAGCTCCTACGAGCAGTACTTC. The chain is built from TRBV7-2 and TRBJ2-7; no clear D. V was trimmed by 3 bases and J by 0 bases, leaving 6 bases between them. The germline V gene encodes CDR1 SGHTA and CDR2 FQGNSA. The CDR3 is 13 residues long.

V is TRBV30 and J is TRBJ2-1; 12 bases line up with TRBD2. CDR3 size: 17 residues. With V trimmed by 0 bases and J by 2 bases, 5 bases remained unmatched. Germline V gene lookup returns CDR1 GTSNPN and CDR2 SVGIG (reference sequence). This chain's CDR3 is CAWSVGLAGGPYNEQFF. The CDR3 coding sequence is TGTGCCTGGAGTGTAGGTCTAGCGGGAGGGCCCTACAATGAGCAGTTCTTC.

This sequence joins TRBV29-1 and TRBJ1-1; 11 bases map to TRBD1. Germline V gene sequence: CDR1 SQVTM, CDR2 ANQGSEA. Germline trimming cut 7 bases from V and 6 bases from J; bases unmatched to any gene: 7. The CDR3 spans 13 residues. The DNA of the CDR3 is TGCAGCGCTGAGGGACAGGGGGGGTCTGAAGCTTTCTTT. Protein: CSAEGQGGSEAFF.

The chain employs TRBV4-1 and TRBJ1-4; 7 positions match TRBD1. CDR1 and CDR2 (germline): MGHRA, YSYEKL. V lost 0 bases, J lost 5 bases, and 15 bases stayed unmatched. The CDR3 consists of 19 residues. CDR3 sequence: CASSQDMIGGVGGNEKLFF. Written as DNA, the CDR3 is TGCGCCAGCAGCCAAGATATGATAGGGGGCGTAGGGGGAAATGAAAAACTGTTTTTT.

This rearrangement joins TRBV5-5 to TRBJ1-2; 10 bases line up with TRBD1. From germline, CDR1 is SGHKS and CDR2 YYEKEE (reference sequence). The length of the CDR3 is 14 residues. V lost 5 bases, J lost 7 bases, and 8 bases stayed unmatched. The CDR3 region has the DNA TGTGCCAGCAGTTTCCGGGACAGGGGCGTTGGCTACACCTTC. Its translation: CASSFRDRGVGYTF.

This clone was observed a single time. This chain links TRBV11-2 with TRBJ1-1; D remains unclear. With 1 base removed from V and 10 bases from J, the gap between germline ends came to 13 bases. This CDR3 is 13 amino acids long. Germline values: CDR1 SGHAT, CDR2 FQNNGV. CDR3 region: CASSLGAMESAFF. The CDR3 DNA is TGTGCCAGCAGCTTAGGAGCTATGGAGTCAGCTTTCTTT.